This is a list of T cell receptor beta chains from one sample in a study of blood T cell repertoires in COVID-19. Clones were read by immunoSEQ multiplex PCR, and TCRdb kept only the in-frame ones, dropping some. The repertoire holds fewer than 150,000 clones, with more than 75% as singletons. Input material: peripheral blood. The receptors shown here come from a woman between 50 and 59 years old who had recovered from COVID-19. CDR3s leave out the opening cysteine and the closing phenylalanine or tryptophan. D genes are given only for firm matches.

v_gene	j_gene	d_gene	CDR3aa
TRBV3-1/TRBV3-2	TRBJ1-5	TRBD1	ASSQDPWTGGQPQH
TRBV10-3	TRBJ2-7	TRBD1	AISESPLRTGGLSSYEQY
TRBV6-7	TRBJ2-2	TRBD2	ASLMGLAGGPKNTGELF
TRBV5-8	TRBJ1-4	.	ASSPLGLGLNEKLF
TRBV4-1	TRBJ1-5	.	ASSQDGESLSNQPQH
TRBV3-1/TRBV3-2	TRBJ2-4	.	ASSQFGVNIQY
TRBV5-1	TRBJ2-2	TRBD2	ASSLRRGEATGELF
TRBV4-1	TRBJ1-3	.	ASSQAKGGSGNTIY
TRBV28	TRBJ1-6	TRBD1	ASSLIGQGAGNSPLH
TRBV18	TRBJ2-7	TRBD1	ASSPPIGQGADEQY
TRBV19	TRBJ1-2	.	ASSTLDSSKNYGYT
TRBV2	TRBJ1-4	TRBD1	AGIRDRGEKLF
TRBV19	TRBJ1-1	.	ASSIVVAGWGQNTEAF
TRBV20-1	TRBJ1-1	.	SASGGGPNTEAF
TRBV6-5	TRBJ1-2	.	ASSYTHPTNYGYT
TRBV6-2/TRBV6-3	TRBJ1-2	.	ASSYSAAFYGYT
TRBV5-1	TRBJ2-7	TRBD2	ASSVGLAGGRRQSYEQY
TRBV14	TRBJ1-1	.	ASSPAGALYTEAF
TRBV30	TRBJ1-6	.	AWSDGGNSPLH
TRBV11-3	TRBJ1-1	.	ASSLGSGTEAF
TRBV18	TRBJ1-2	.	ASSPQGGPGGYT
TRBV7-2	TRBJ1-3	.	ASSISNSGNTIY
TRBV7-6	TRBJ2-3	.	ASSLDGGIGNTQY
TRBV2	TRBJ1-1	TRBD1	ASSRIGTANTEAF
TRBV6-6	TRBJ2-5	.	ASSYLAGRETQY
TRBV12-5	TRBJ2-7	TRBD2	ASGSGLAGSYEQY